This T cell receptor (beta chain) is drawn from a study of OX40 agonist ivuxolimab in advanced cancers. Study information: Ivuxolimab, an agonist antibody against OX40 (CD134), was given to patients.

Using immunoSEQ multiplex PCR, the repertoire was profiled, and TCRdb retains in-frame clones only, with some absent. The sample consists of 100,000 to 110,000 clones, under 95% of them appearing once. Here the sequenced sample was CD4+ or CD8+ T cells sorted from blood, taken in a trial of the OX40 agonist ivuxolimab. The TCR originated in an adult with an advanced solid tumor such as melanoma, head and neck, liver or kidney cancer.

The CDR3 bases are TGTGCCAGCAGCTTAGGGACAGGGCGGGGTCAGCCCCAGCATTTT. Translating gives CASSLGTGRGQPQHF. The genes are TRBV7-2 and TRBJ1-5; the match to TRBD1 covers 8 bases. Germline V gene data show CDR1 as SGHTA and CDR2 as FQGNSA. This CDR3 has 15 residues. V gave up 1 base and J gave up 6 bases; unmatched junction bases: 5. Using reference TRBV7-2 and TRBJ1-5 for the parts outside the CDR3, the full variable domain is GAGVSQSPSNKVTEKGKDVELRCDPISGHTALYWYRQSLGQGLEFLIYFQGNSAPDKSGLPSDRFSAERTGGSVSTLTIQRTQQEDSAVYLCASSLGTGRGQPQHFGDGTRLSIL.